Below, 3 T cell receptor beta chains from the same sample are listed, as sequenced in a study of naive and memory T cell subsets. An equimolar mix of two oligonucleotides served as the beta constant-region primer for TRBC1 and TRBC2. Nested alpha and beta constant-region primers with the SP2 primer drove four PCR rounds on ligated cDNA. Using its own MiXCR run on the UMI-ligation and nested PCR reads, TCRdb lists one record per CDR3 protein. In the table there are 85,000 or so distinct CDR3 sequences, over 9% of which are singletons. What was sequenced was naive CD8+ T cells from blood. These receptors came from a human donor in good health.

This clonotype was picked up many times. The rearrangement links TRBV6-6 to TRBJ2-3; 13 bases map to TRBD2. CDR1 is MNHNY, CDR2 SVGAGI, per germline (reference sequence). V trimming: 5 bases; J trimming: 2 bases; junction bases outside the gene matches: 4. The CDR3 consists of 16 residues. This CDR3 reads CASSIGLAGDTDTQYF. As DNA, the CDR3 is TGTGCCAGCAGTATTGGACTAGCGGGGGACACAGATACGCAGTATTTT.

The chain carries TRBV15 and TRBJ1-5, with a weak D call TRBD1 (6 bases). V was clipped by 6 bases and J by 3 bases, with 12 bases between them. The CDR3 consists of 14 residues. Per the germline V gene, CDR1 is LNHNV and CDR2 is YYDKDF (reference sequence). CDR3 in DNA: TGTGCCACCAGGGACGACAGGAACAATCAGCCCCAGCATTTT. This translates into CATRDDRNNQPQHF.

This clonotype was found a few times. CDR3 sequence (DNA): TGCAGCGTTTCGCGGAACACTGAAGCTTTCTTT. Its translation: CSVSRNTEAFF. V usage is TRBV29-1 and J usage is TRBJ1-1, with unresolved D. Germline assignment: CDR1 SQVTM and CDR2 ANQGSEA. This CDR3 spans 11 amino acids. Between the trimmed V and J ends, which lost 5 bases and 1 base, there was a span of 5 bases.